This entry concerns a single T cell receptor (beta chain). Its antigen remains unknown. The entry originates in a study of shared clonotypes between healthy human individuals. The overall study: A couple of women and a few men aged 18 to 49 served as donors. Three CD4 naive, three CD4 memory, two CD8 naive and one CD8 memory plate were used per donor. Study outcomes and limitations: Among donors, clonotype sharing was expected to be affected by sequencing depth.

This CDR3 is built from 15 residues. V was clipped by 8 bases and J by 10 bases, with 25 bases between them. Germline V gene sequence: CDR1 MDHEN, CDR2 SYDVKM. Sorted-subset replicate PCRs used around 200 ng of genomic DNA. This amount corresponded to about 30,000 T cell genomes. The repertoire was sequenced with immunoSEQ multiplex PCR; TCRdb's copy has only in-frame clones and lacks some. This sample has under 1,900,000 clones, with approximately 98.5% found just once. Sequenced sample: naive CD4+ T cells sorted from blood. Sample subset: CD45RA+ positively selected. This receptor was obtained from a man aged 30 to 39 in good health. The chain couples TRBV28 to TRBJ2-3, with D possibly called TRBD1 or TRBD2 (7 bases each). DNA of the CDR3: TGTGCCAGCGGGGGCCGGGGGGACAGATATACCGCGCAGTATTTT. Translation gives CASGGRGDRYTAQYF.